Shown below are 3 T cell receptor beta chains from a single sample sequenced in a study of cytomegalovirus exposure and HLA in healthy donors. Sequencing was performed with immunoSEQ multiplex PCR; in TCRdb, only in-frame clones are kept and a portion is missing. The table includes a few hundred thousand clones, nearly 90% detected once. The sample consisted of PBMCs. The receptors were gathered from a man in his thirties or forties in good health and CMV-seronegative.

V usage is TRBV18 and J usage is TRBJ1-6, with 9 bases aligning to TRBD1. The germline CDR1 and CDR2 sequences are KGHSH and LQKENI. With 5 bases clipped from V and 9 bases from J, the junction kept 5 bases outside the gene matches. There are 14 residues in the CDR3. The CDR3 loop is CASSIPGQGSPLHF. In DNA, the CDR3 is TGTGCCAGCTCAATACCGGGACAGGGTTCACCCCTCCACTTT.

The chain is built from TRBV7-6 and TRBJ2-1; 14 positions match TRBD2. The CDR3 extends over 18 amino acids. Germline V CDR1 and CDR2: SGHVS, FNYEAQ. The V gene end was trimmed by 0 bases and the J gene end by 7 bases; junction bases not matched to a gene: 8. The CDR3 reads CASSLASLTSGGANEQFF. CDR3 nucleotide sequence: TGTGCCAGCAGCTTAGCCTCGTTGACTAGCGGGGGGGCGAATGAGCAGTTCTTC.

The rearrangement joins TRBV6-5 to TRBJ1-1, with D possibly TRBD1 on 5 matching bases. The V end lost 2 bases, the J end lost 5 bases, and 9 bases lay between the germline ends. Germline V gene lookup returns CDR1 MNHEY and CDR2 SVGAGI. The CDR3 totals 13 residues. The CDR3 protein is CASSYGGRTEAFF. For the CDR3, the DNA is TGTGCCAGCAGTTACGGGGGGAGGACTGAAGCTTTCTTT.